A selection of T cell receptor beta chains follows, all from one sample in a study of cytomegalovirus exposure and HLA in healthy donors. Repertoires were generated with immunoSEQ multiplex PCR, while TCRdb's copy carries only in-frame clones and drops some. The table has under 200,000 clones, around 86% seen once. Sequencing was performed on PBMCs. These receptors originate from a woman in her late teens or twenties in good health and CMV-seronegative. Each CDR3 is given with its conserved first and last residue. Fields, in order: J gene, V gene, CDR3 protein.

j_call: TRBJ2-7
v_call: TRBV18
cdr3_aa: CASSPAGRGGDEQYF

j_call: TRBJ2-2
v_call: TRBV14
cdr3_aa: CASSPNRVKVGELFF

j_call: TRBJ1-3
v_call: TRBV6-5
cdr3_aa: CASSRQGSGNTIYF

j_call: TRBJ2-3
v_call: TRBV10-3
cdr3_aa: CAISNPLSPNTDTQYF

j_call: TRBJ1-2
v_call: TRBV9
cdr3_aa: CASSSDSPGYGYTF

j_call: TRBJ2-7
v_call: TRBV5-1
cdr3_aa: CASSLRLAGVVEQYF

j_call: TRBJ2-1
v_call: TRBV18
cdr3_aa: CASSPMEASGRTGYNEQFF

j_call: TRBJ2-1
v_call: TRBV18
cdr3_aa: CASSPPLGTPSYNEQFF

j_call: TRBJ2-3
v_call: TRBV10-3
cdr3_aa: CAISDASGGKRSDTQYF

j_call: TRBJ1-1
v_call: TRBV7-9
cdr3_aa: CASSLGGRDRVGTEAFF

j_call: TRBJ1-1
v_call: TRBV7-9
cdr3_aa: CASSLAGAYTEAFF

j_call: TRBJ1-4
v_call: TRBV19
cdr3_aa: CASSQQHKNEKLFF

j_call: TRBJ2-7
v_call: TRBV6-4
cdr3_aa: CASSAPVAGVYEQYF

j_call: TRBJ1-1
v_call: TRBV19
cdr3_aa: CASSMRGGNTEAFF

j_call: TRBJ2-7
v_call: TRBV29-1
cdr3_aa: CSVEGGQAYEQYF

j_call: TRBJ1-2
v_call: TRBV10-3
cdr3_aa: CAISKTGDGYTF

j_call: TRBJ2-3
v_call: TRBV11-2
cdr3_aa: CASSFRSTDTQYF

j_call: TRBJ1-2
v_call: TRBV6-5
cdr3_aa: CASSQGQGIGYTF

j_call: TRBJ1-3
v_call: TRBV15
cdr3_aa: CATSGGSGSGNTIYF

j_call: TRBJ2-7
v_call: TRBV7-6
cdr3_aa: CASSLVQDRTRGYEQYF

j_call: TRBJ2-1
v_call: TRBV27
cdr3_aa: CASSGRGRNEQFF

j_call: TRBJ2-1
v_call: TRBV15
cdr3_aa: CATSGVTGTGGSYNEQFF

j_call: TRBJ2-1
v_call: TRBV11-2
cdr3_aa: CASRGLRGYNEQFF

j_call: TRBJ2-3
v_call: TRBV5-1
cdr3_aa: CASSLVQGWSTDTQYF

j_call: TRBJ2-5
v_call: TRBV6-6
cdr3_aa: CASSYSQGDQETQYF

j_call: TRBJ1-1
v_call: TRBV7-9
cdr3_aa: CASSPKGDTEAFF

j_call: TRBJ1-1
v_call: TRBV2
cdr3_aa: CASNRQGARGTEAFF

j_call: TRBJ1-2
v_call: TRBV28
cdr3_aa: CASSFINSRVGGYTF

j_call: TRBJ2-3
v_call: TRBV10-1
cdr3_aa: CASSESPSTEDTQYF

j_call: TRBJ1-4
v_call: TRBV7-9
cdr3_aa: CASSQMGQVNEKLFF

j_call: TRBJ2-3
v_call: TRBV7-8
cdr3_aa: CASSLLTWTSGRADTQYF

j_call: NA
v_call: TRBV19
cdr3_aa: CASSTTGFYEQYF

j_call: TRBJ2-2
v_call: TRBV28
cdr3_aa: CASRSDRGTNGELFF

j_call: TRBJ1-2
v_call: TRBV27
cdr3_aa: CASSPDRGLGGYTF

j_call: TRBJ2-3
v_call: TRBV5-6
cdr3_aa: CASIPYPGTSGGTDTQYF

j_call: TRBJ2-1
v_call: TRBV7-2
cdr3_aa: CASSLTSGRAGGEQFF

j_call: TRBJ1-2
v_call: TRBV5-4
cdr3_aa: CASSLEAEHGYTF

j_call: TRBJ2-2
v_call: TRBV5-1
cdr3_aa: CASSLSSPNTGELFF

j_call: TRBJ2-3
v_call: TRBV18
cdr3_aa: CASSPSGGRSTDTQYF

j_call: TRBJ2-1
v_call: TRBV10-3
cdr3_aa: CAISEGSGGARNEQFF

j_call: TRBJ2-5
v_call: TRBV5-6
cdr3_aa: CASSLHGTGRETQYF

j_call: TRBJ2-7
v_call: TRBV18
cdr3_aa: CASSPRMGQGSYEQYF

j_call: TRBJ1-4
v_call: TRBV28
cdr3_aa: CASSSGEKLFF

j_call: TRBJ1-2
v_call: TRBV25-1
cdr3_aa: CASSSHQGNYGYTF

j_call: TRBJ2-1
v_call: TRBV27
cdr3_aa: CASSLSRGGLGNEQFF